These 21 T cell receptor beta chains were all obtained from the same sample, sequenced in a study of CD8 T cells in ankylosing spondylitis. TCRdb analysed the 5' RACE reads with MiXCR anew, one entry per CDR3 protein. The sample lists 290,000 or so distinct CDR3 sequences, less than 25% seen once, with 3.5% in the top ten. Sequencing used blood, either unsorted or a sorted T cell fraction (not recorded which). These receptors all stem from a female donor with ankylosing spondylitis or in good health (not recorded which).

The chain employs TRBV5-8 and TRBJ1-3; TRBD1 matches 10 bases. J lost 1 base, V lost 4 bases, and 5 bases had no gene match. Germline CDR1 and CDR2: SGHTS and YDEGEE. CDR3 length equals 16 residues. The CDR3 DNA follows: TGTGCCAGCAGCACGGGACAGGGGAGGTCTGGAAACACCATATATTTT. Its protein is CASSTGQGRSGNTIYF.

This clonotype has just one count. The rearrangement joins TRBV5-1 to TRBJ2-1, with TRBD2 matching over 8 bases. V lost 6 bases to trimming and J lost 10 bases; unmatched junction nucleotides: 12. The CDR3 is 14 residues long. Germline CDR1 SGHRS, CDR2 YFSETQ. The CDR3 DNA is TGCGCCAGCAACCCGGGACTAGGGATCCGGGAGCAGTTCTTC. The encoded protein is CASNPGLGIREQFF.

The chain carries TRBV10-2 and TRBJ2-7; 11 bases fit TRBD2. Trimming took 4 bases from V and 6 from J; bases not matched to a gene: 2. Germline V gives CDR1 WSHSY, CDR2 SAAADI. The CDR3 runs 13 residues. DNA for the CDR3: TGCGCCAGCAGTGTGGGACTAGCGGCCGAGCAGTACTTC. It translates to CASSVGLAAEQYF.

This chain joins TRBV7-9 and TRBJ2-1; 11 nucleotides line up with TRBD2. Germline loops: CDR1 SEHNR, CDR2 FQNEAQ (reference sequence). J lost 8 bases, V lost 6 bases, and 9 bases had no gene match. This CDR3 region has 15 residues. The CDR3 spells CASSPLAGVFDEQFF. Here the CDR3 DNA reads TGTGCCAGCAGTCCACTAGCGGGAGTTTTTGATGAGCAGTTCTTC. The variable domain in full, completed from reference TRBV7-9 and TRBJ2-1, reads DTGVSQNPRHKITKRGQNVTFRCDPISEHNRLYWYRQTLGQGPEFLTYFQNEAQLEKSRLLSDRFSAERPKGSFSTLEIQRTEQGDSAMYLCASSPLAGVFDEQFFGPGTRLTVL.

This clonotype showed up just a few times. The chain joins TRBV24-1 to TRBJ2-1; 8 bases are shared with TRBD2. The CDR3 is 16 residues long. The V gene's germline CDR1 is KGHDR and CDR2 SFDVKD. The junction had 10 bases not matched to a gene; V was cut back by 2 bases and J by 8 bases. CDR3 nucleotide sequence: TGTGCCACCAGTGATTCGGGGGGGATTAGGGCCGATGAGCAGTTCTTC. The encoded protein is CATSDSGGIRADEQFF.

V and J are TRBV6-2 or TRBV6-3 and TRBJ1-5, with D possibly TRBD1 on 6 matching bases. The CDR3 has 13 residues. V lost 7 bases and J 5 bases, leaving 12 bases between the germline ends. Per germline, CDR1 MNHEY and CDR2 SVGEGT. The CDR3 DNA follows: TGTGCCAGCAACCCAGGGGTATATCAGCCCCAGCATTTT. Translation: CASNPGVYQPQHF.

The chain joins TRBV4-3 to TRBJ2-3; D perhaps matches TRBD1 (6 bases). Per germline, CDR1 LGHNA and CDR2 YSLEER. V was pared by 4 bases and J by 4 bases, with 18 bases between. The CDR3 contains 16 residues. The CDR3, as DNA: TGCGCCAGCAGCCCCCAAGGGGGTCATGGGCCAGATACGCAGTATTTT. Amino acids: CASSPQGGHGPDTQYF.

This clonotype was counted a few times. This rearrangement joins TRBV12-3 or TRBV12-4 to TRBJ2-1; TRBD1 might be the D (6 bases). Trimming stripped 2 bases from V and 8 bases from J, with 16 bases between. This CDR3 is 15 amino acids long. The CDR3 DNA is TGTGCCAGCAGTTTACAGGGTCGGACAGACGATGAGCAGTTCTTC. Encoded protein: CASSLQGRTDDEQFF.

The genes are TRBV10-3 and TRBJ2-1; D remains ambiguous. Between the trimmed V and J ends, which lost 11 bases and 0 bases, there was a span of 14 bases. CDR1 is ENHRY, CDR2 SYGVKD, per germline. The CDR3 has 14 amino acids. CDR3 protein: CAVQGGSSYNEQFF. Here the CDR3 DNA reads TGTGCCGTCCAAGGTGGAAGCTCCTACAATGAGCAGTTCTTC.

This chain joins TRBV9 and TRBJ2-5; D gene ambiguous. Germline V gives CDR1 SGDLS, CDR2 YYNGEE. V was pared by 4 bases and J by 7 bases, with 20 bases between. The length of the CDR3 is 15 residues. The CDR3 DNA is TGTGCCAGCAGCCCCAACCGCTACATATCAGGGACCCAGTACTTC. Amino acids: CASSPNRYISGTQYF.

A single count supports this clonotype. The V and J genes are TRBV7-6 and TRBJ2-1; D could derive from TRBD1 or TRBD2 (5 bases each). The V end lost 1 base, the J end lost 9 bases, and 13 bases lay between the germline ends. The CDR3 consists of 14 residues. Germline V gene sequence: CDR1 SGHVS, CDR2 FNYEAQ. DNA for the CDR3: TGTGCCAGCAGCTTAGGACGGGAAAGGGGTGAGCAGTTCTTC. Its translation: CASSLGRERGEQFF.

This clonotype has more than one count but fewer than ten. The V call is TRBV11-2, the J call TRBJ2-7; D is unclear. Trimming removed 5 bases at V and 0 bases at J, with 17 bases between. CDR1 is SGHAT, CDR2 FQNNGV, per germline. The CDR3 consists of 16 residues. The CDR3, as DNA: TGTGCCAGCAGCCCGATCGGTCGGACGGCCTCCTACGAGCAGTACTTC. Translating it yields CASSPIGRTASYEQYF.

This clonotype was picked up a small number of times. This rearrangement joins TRBV27 to TRBJ2-1; 11 nucleotides line up with TRBD2. Germline CDR1 is MNHEY and CDR2 is SMNVEV (reference sequence). The CDR3 length is 16 residues. With V trimmed by 6 bases and J by 2 bases, 6 bases remained unmatched. This CDR3 reads CASSRPSGGTYNEQFF. Here the CDR3 DNA reads TGTGCCAGCAGCCGTCCTAGCGGGGGGACCTACAATGAGCAGTTCTTC.

This clonotype was detected only a few times. J is TRBJ1-1 and V is TRBV5-1, with TRBD1 matching 10 bases. Germline assignment: CDR1 SGHRS and CDR2 YFSETQ. V lost 5 bases to trimming and J lost 4 bases; unmatched junction nucleotides: 8. There are 15 residues in the CDR3. The CDR3 reads CASRRRRDRGTEAFF. DNA for the CDR3: TGCGCCAGCAGACGACGCCGGGACAGGGGCACTGAAGCTTTCTTT.

V and J are TRBV7-6 and TRBJ2-5, with TRBD2 identical over 9 bases. With 5 bases clipped from V and 5 bases from J, the junction kept 9 bases outside the gene matches. The CDR3 runs 15 residues. Germline CDR1 is SGHVS and CDR2 is FNYEAQ. In nucleotides, the CDR3 is TGTGCCAGCAGCCCCCGTAGCGGGAGAGGGGAGACCCAGTACTTC. It specifies CASSPRSGRGETQYF.

CDR3 in amino acids: CASSVRGRGGKAFF. For the CDR3, the DNA is TGTGCCAGCAGCGTAAGGGGGAGAGGAGGTAAAGCTTTCTTT. V gene TRBV12-3 or TRBV12-4 combines with J gene TRBJ1-1; D perhaps matches TRBD1 (6 bases). V was pared by 6 bases and J by 9 bases, with 20 bases between. The CDR3 sequence is 14 residues long.

This clonotype has a count of ten or more. This chain joins TRBV4-3 and TRBJ2-5, with D tentatively TRBD1 (5 bases). Looked up from germline, CDR1 is LGHNA and CDR2 is YSLEER. The CDR3 runs to 14 residues. V was pared by 3 bases and J by 5 bases, with 13 bases between. For the CDR3, the DNA is TGCGCCAGCAGCCAGGGGCCTAGGACGGAGACCCAGTACTTC. Amino acid sequence: CASSQGPRTETQYF.

V and J are TRBV20-1 and TRBJ2-1, with D unresolved. Germline CDR1 is DFQATT and CDR2 is SNEGSKA (reference sequence). This CDR3 comprises 14 residues. Trimming took 7 bases from V and 1 from J, leaving 14 bases between them. This CDR3 is CSGLRRKSYNEQFF. The DNA for the CDR3 is TGCAGTGGACTGAGAAGGAAGTCCTACAATGAGCAGTTCTTC.

This clonotype showed up just a few times. V and J are TRBV20-1 and TRBJ2-5; 7 bases match TRBD2. This CDR3 is 14 amino acids long. CDR1 is DFQATT, CDR2 SNEGSKA, per germline (reference sequence). Losses at the gene ends were 1 base for V and 7 bases for J; bases not matched to a gene: 9. The CDR3 nucleotides are TGCAGTGCTAGAGCCCGGACTAGTGTGGGGACCCAGTACTTC. Translation: CSARARTSVGTQYF.

This chain links TRBV5-1 with TRBJ2-7, with 14 nucleotides matching TRBD2. V lost 4 bases to trimming and J lost 1 base; unmatched junction nucleotides: 13. Germline assignment: CDR1 SGHRS and CDR2 YFSETQ. This CDR3 contains 19 residues. The chain's CDR3 is CASSLNTGTSGRVSYEQYF. For the CDR3, the DNA is TGCGCCAGCAGCCTTAATACCGGGACTAGCGGGAGAGTATCCTACGAGCAGTACTTC.

This clonotype has ten or more counts. This chain uses TRBV25-1 with TRBJ2-1, with TRBD2 matching 10 bases. V was clipped by 4 bases and J by 6 bases; unmatched bases: 3. The CDR3 length is 14 residues. CDR1 and CDR2 from the germline V gene are MGHDK and SYGVNS. The DNA for the CDR3 is TGTGCCAGCAGTGTAGCGGGAGGCGCCAATGAGCAGTTCTTC. It translates to CASSVAGGANEQFF. Complete variable domain (other parts from reference TRBV25-1 and TRBJ2-1): EADIYQTPRYLVIGTGKKITLECSQTMGHDKMYWYQQDPGMELHLIHYSYGVNSTEKGDLSSESTVSRIRTEHFPLTLESARPSHTSQYLCASSVAGGANEQFFGPGTRLTVL.